These 32 T cell receptor beta chains came from one sample sequenced in a study of T cell responses to AZD1222 COVID-19 vaccine. The method was immunoSEQ multiplex PCR; TCRdb's version includes in-frame clones alone and lacks a portion of them. The sample has 120,000 to 150,000 clones, about 93% seen once. Specimen: peripheral blood, collected on day 0 of AZD1222 vaccination. The receptors here all came from an adult in good health.

V usage is TRBV27 and J usage is TRBJ1-5, with unresolved D. The CDR3 covers 13 residues. Trimming took off 2 bases at V and 1 base at J, with 3 bases between the two ends. CDR1 MNHEY and CDR2 SMNVEV come from the germline V gene (reference sequence). The CDR3 DNA reads as TGTGCCAGCAGTTTAGAAAGCAATCAGCCCCAGCATTTT. Translating it yields CASSLESNQPQHF.

This clone was detected only once. This rearrangement joins TRBV29-1 to TRBJ1-4; tentative D call: TRBD1 (5 bases). The CDR3 is made up of 11 amino acids. Germline CDR1 is SQVTM and CDR2 is ANQGSEA. Trimming removed 4 bases at V and 7 bases at J, with 7 bases between. The chain's CDR3 is CSVGTTEKLFF. The CDR3 DNA reads TGCAGCGTTGGGACAACTGAAAAACTGTTTTTT.

The chain has TRBV21-1 and TRBJ1-2. TRBV21-1 is assigned pseudogene status. The CDR3 runs 14 residues. The CDR3 DNA reads as TGTGCCAGCAGCAGACGGTTAGGCGGAACTGGCTACACCTTC. As protein: CASSRRLGGTGYTF.

V gene TRBV21-1 combines with J gene TRBJ1-5; the table's D gene call, TRBD1, was not cross checked with the DNA. TRBV21-1 is termed a pseudogene. CDR3 length: 17 amino acids. CDR3 sequence: CASSKVGVTGGNQPQHF. The CDR3 DNA is TGTGCCAGCAGCAAAGTAGGAGTAACAGGGGGCAATCAGCCCCAGCATTTT.

The rearrangement links TRBV18 to TRBJ2-7; TRBD2 matches at 8 bases. Germline CDR1 is KGHSH and CDR2 is LQKENI. The J segment lost 1 base and the V segment lost 3 bases, leaving 5 bases of the junction unmatched. The CDR3 consists of 15 residues. Written as DNA, the CDR3 is TGTGCCAGCTCACCTTCGGGAGGGCTTTCCTACGAGCAGTACTTC. Translation: CASSPSGGLSYEQYF.

The chain joins TRBV5-1 to TRBJ2-5; 7 nucleotides line up with TRBD1. J gave up 5 bases and V 5 bases, and 12 bases lay outside the gene matches. Germline CDR1 and CDR2: SGHRS and YFSETQ. This CDR3 comprises 15 residues. The CDR3 bases are TGCGCCAGCAGGCGAGTGGGACAGTGGGGGGAGACCCAGTACTTC. Its protein is CASRRVGQWGETQYF.

The chain recombines TRBV30 with TRBJ2-7; possibly TRBD2 for D (5 bases). The germline CDR1 and CDR2 sequences are GTSNPN and SVGIG (reference sequence). This CDR3 contains 15 residues. The germline V and J ends were trimmed by 0 bases and 1 base, with 13 bases remaining between them. CDR3 amino acids: CAWSVDQAVSYEQYF. In DNA, the CDR3 is TGTGCCTGGAGTGTAGATCAAGCGGTGTCCTACGAGCAGTACTTC.

The V call is TRBV5-6, the J call TRBJ1-2; no clear D. Germline V gene lookup returns CDR1 SGHDT and CDR2 YYEEEE. V lost 1 base and J 4 bases, leaving 8 bases between the germline ends. This CDR3 is 13 amino acids long. DNA of the CDR3: TGTGCCAGCAGCTTGCCCAGCACCTATGGCTACACCTTC. Translating gives CASSLPSTYGYTF.

The rearrangement joins TRBV18 to TRBJ2-7; 11 bases match TRBD1. CDR1 and CDR2 (germline): KGHSH, LQKENI. The CDR3 is 15 residues long. V shed 0 bases, J shed 4 bases, and the junction held 2 bases outside the gene matches. The CDR3 sequence: CASSPPGQGAYEQYF. CDR3 in DNA: TGTGCCAGCTCACCACCAGGACAGGGGGCTTACGAGCAGTACTTC.

The count of this clone is one. This chain links TRBV30 with TRBJ2-2; possible D gene TRBD2, 5 bases. Germline CDR1 is GTSNPN and CDR2 is SVGIG (reference sequence). The V gene lost 4 bases and the J gene lost 0 bases, with 12 bases spanning the gap. The CDR3 consists of 15 residues. The CDR3 loop reads CAWTSSDANTGELFF. CDR3 nucleotide sequence: TGTGCCTGGACTAGCAGCGACGCGAACACCGGGGAGCTGTTTTTT.

The chain couples TRBV27 to TRBJ1-6; TRBD1 aligns across 8 bases. Germline loops: CDR1 MNHEY, CDR2 SMNVEV (reference sequence). The CDR3 spans 15 residues. After removal of 5 bases from V and 7 bases from J, the junction contained 7 bases not matched to a gene. The CDR3 region is CASSTRTGRNSPLHF. CDR3 nucleotides: TGTGCCAGCAGTACCCGGACAGGGAGAAATTCACCCCTCCACTTT.

The CDR3: CASSLHRLGYEQYF. In DNA, the CDR3 is TGTGCCAGCAGTTTACACAGGCTGGGCTACGAGCAGTACTTC. The chain recombines TRBV27 with TRBJ2-7; D perhaps matches TRBD1 (5 bases). Germline CDR1 and CDR2: MNHEY and SMNVEV (reference sequence). The CDR3 sequence is 14 residues long. Trimming stripped 2 bases from V and 3 bases from J, with 11 bases between.

The gene calls are TRBV27 and TRBJ2-5; D not certain. Per the germline V gene, CDR1 is MNHEY and CDR2 is SMNVEV (reference sequence). This CDR3 region has 14 residues. The V gene lost 0 bases and the J gene lost 4 bases, with 9 bases spanning the gap. The CDR3 region has the DNA TGTGCCAGCAGTTTATCTCCTAACGGAGAGACCCAGTACTTC. Protein sequence: CASSLSPNGETQYF.

V is TRBV7-6 and J is TRBJ2-2; 8 bases are a match to TRBD1. The junction had 11 bases not matched to a gene; V was cut back by 1 base and J by 7 bases. The CDR3 is 17 amino acids. Germline V gene lookup returns CDR1 SGHVS and CDR2 FNYEAQ. CDR3 residues: CASSLETGTGPYGELFF. CDR3 nucleotide sequence: TGTGCCAGCAGCTTAGAGACCGGGACAGGACCCTACGGGGAGCTGTTTTTT.

The genes are TRBV28 and TRBJ1-2, with D perhaps matching TRBD1 (6 bases). CDR1 and CDR2 from the germline V gene are MDHEN and SYDVKM. This CDR3 is built from 13 residues. V shed 6 bases and J shed 8 bases, with 16 bases lying between them. CDR3 sequence reads: CASRYQGRRGYTF. The CDR3 DNA sequence: TGTGCCAGCAGGTATCAGGGGCGGCGCGGCTACACCTTC.

V is TRBV23-1 and J is TRBJ2-1; 7 bases are a match to TRBD1. TRBV23-1 is an ORF; its function is uncertain. The V and J ends lost 0 bases and 7 bases, in that order; junction bases with no gene match: 9. CDR3 size: 16 residues. CDR3 bases: TGCGCCAGCAGTCAATCGTACCGACAGGGAAAGAATGAGCAGTTCTTC. The encoded protein is CASSQSYRQGKNEQFF.

The rearrangement joins TRBV7-9 to TRBJ2-7; the D is unclear. The CDR3 is 14 amino acids. Germline CDR1 is SEHNR and CDR2 is FQNEAQ (reference sequence). Trimming took off 5 bases at V and 5 bases at J, with 16 bases between the two ends. The CDR3 region has the DNA TGTGCCAGCAGCCGTATAGATGGACGAGACGAGCAGTACTTC. It translates to CASSRIDGRDEQYF.

V usage is TRBV19 and J usage is TRBJ2-1, with D possibly matching TRBD2 (5 bases). CDR3 size: 14 residues. Germline lookup yields CDR1 LNHDA and CDR2 SQIVND (reference sequence). V was cut by 7 bases and J by 6 bases, with 16 bases left in between. CDR3 nucleotides: TGTGCCAGTACTTCCCTAGCTAACGGCAATGAGCAGTTCTTC. Encoded protein: CASTSLANGNEQFF.

This clone was counted between two and nine times. The genes are TRBV7-9 and TRBJ2-2, with 14 bases identical to TRBD2. The CDR3 consists of 18 residues. The trim removed 4 bases at V and 6 bases at J, leaving 10 bases unmatched. Germline-derived CDR1 and CDR2 are SEHNR and FQNEAQ (reference sequence). This CDR3 reads CASSSGLAGVQKAGELFF. CDR3 bases: TGTGCCAGCAGCTCGGGACTAGCGGGAGTTCAGAAAGCCGGGGAGCTGTTTTTT.

This chain links TRBV19 with TRBJ1-4; TRBD1 matches 7 bases. The CDR3 is made up of 16 amino acids. Germline V gene data show CDR1 as LNHDA and CDR2 as SQIVND (reference sequence). J lost 2 bases, V lost 7 bases, and 10 bases had no gene match. CDR3 loop: CASTNWRRGTNEKLFF. The CDR3 region has the DNA TGTGCCAGTACCAATTGGCGCAGGGGGACTAATGAAAAACTGTTTTTT.

Only one count was recorded for this clone. The CDR3 sequence is CASSLGHFNQPQHF. For the CDR3, the DNA is TGTGCCAGTAGTCTCGGACATTTCAATCAGCCCCAGCATTTT. The V gene is TRBV19, the J gene TRBJ1-5, with D possibly TRBD1 on 5 matching bases. Trimming took off 5 bases at V and 3 bases at J, with 11 bases between the two ends. The length of the CDR3 is 14 residues. Looked up from germline, CDR1 is LNHDA and CDR2 is SQIVND (reference sequence).

The V and J genes are TRBV18 and TRBJ1-2, with D possibly matching TRBD1 (5 bases). The germline V and J ends were trimmed by 6 bases and 3 bases, with 11 bases remaining between them. The CDR3 runs to 13 residues. Per the germline V gene, CDR1 is KGHSH and CDR2 is LQKENI. The CDR3 loop reads CASSPRDDYGYTF. In DNA form, the CDR3 reads TGTGCCAGCTCGCCCAGGGACGACTATGGCTACACCTTC.

This chain uses TRBV4-1 with TRBJ1-2; D remains ambiguous. Per germline, CDR1 MGHRA and CDR2 YSYEKL. Trimming removed 5 bases at V and 7 bases at J, with 11 bases between. The CDR3 contains 12 residues. The CDR3 region is CASSKDPRGYTF. CDR3 nucleotides: TGCGCCAGCAGCAAGGATCCGCGTGGCTACACCTTC.

This clone has only a few counts. V usage is TRBV28 and J usage is TRBJ1-6; the D is unclear. V lost 6 bases, J lost 4 bases, and 10 bases lay in between. Germline CDR1 MDHEN, CDR2 SYDVKM. The CDR3 extends over 14 amino acids. CDR3 DNA: TGTGCCAGCAGACGCAAAACATATAATTCACCCCTCCACTTT. Translated: CASRRKTYNSPLHF. Drawing the rest from reference TRBV28 and TRBJ1-6, the complete variable domain is DVKVTQSSRYLVKRTGEKVFLECVQDMDHENMFWYRQDPGLGLRLIYFSYDVKMKEKGDIPEGYSVSREKKERFSLILESASTNQTSMYLCASRRKTYNSPLHFGNGTRLTVT.

This sequence joins TRBV29-1 and TRBJ2-5; D is unresolved. The CDR3 is made up of 13 amino acids. Germline CDR1 reads SQVTM; CDR2 reads ANQGSEA. The germline V and J ends were trimmed by 4 bases and 5 bases, with 14 bases remaining between them. CDR3 DNA: TGCAGCGTTGTGGTCTACCCCCTGGAGACCCAGTACTTC. Its protein product is CSVVVYPLETQYF.

There are a few counts of this clone. This rearrangement joins TRBV27 to TRBJ1-5; maybe TRBD1 (5 bases). The germline CDR1 and CDR2 sequences are MNHEY and SMNVEV (reference sequence). The CDR3 has 15 residues. Trimming cost V 5 bases and J 4 bases, with 15 bases left between them. CDR3 sequence: CASSDRGGGNQPQHF. In DNA form, the CDR3 reads TGTGCCAGCAGTGACAGAGGCGGTGGGAATCAGCCCCAGCATTTT.

With regard to this clone: Other DNA sequences in the sample encode the same CDR3. The rearrangement links TRBV12-3 or TRBV12-4 to TRBJ2-3; D is undetermined. V was shortened by 2 bases and J by 1 base, with 4 bases between the two germline ends. The CDR3 is 13 residues long. As DNA, the CDR3 is TGTGCCAGCAGTTTAAGGGGCACAGATACGCAGTATTTT. Translation gives CASSLRGTDTQYF.

The CDR3 loop is CASSLRTGEGEQYF. The CDR3, as DNA: TGTGCCAGCAGCTTGAGGACAGGAGAGGGCGAGCAGTACTTC. The chain carries TRBV5-4 and TRBJ2-7; 7 bases are shared with TRBD1. The V segment lost 1 base and the J segment 6 bases; nucleotides outside the gene matches: 7. Germline V gives CDR1 SGHNT, CDR2 YYREEE (reference sequence). The CDR3 is 14 amino acids.

This clone has just one count. V gene TRBV7-3 combines with J gene TRBJ1-3, with D tentatively TRBD1 (5 bases). Between the trimmed V and J ends, which lost 2 bases and 0 bases, there was a span of 8 bases. Per the germline V gene, CDR1 is SGHTA and CDR2 is FQGTGA. This CDR3 spans 15 amino acids. Written as DNA, the CDR3 is TGTGCCAGCAGCTTACAGGGCCGCTCTGGAAACACCATATATTTT. Translation gives CASSLQGRSGNTIYF. Variable domain in full (rest from reference TRBV7-3 and TRBJ1-3): GAGVSQTPSNKVTEKGKYVELRCDPISGHTALYWYRQSLGQGPEFLIYFQGTGAADDSGLPNDRFFAVRPEGSVSTLKIQRTERGDSAVYLCASSLQGRSGNTIYFGEGSWLTVV.

This rearrangement joins TRBV28 to TRBJ2-5; the D gene is possibly TRBD1 (6 bases). This CDR3 is built from 14 residues. Per germline, CDR1 MDHEN and CDR2 SYDVKM. Trimming shortened V by 0 bases and J by 2 bases, and 7 bases separated the two germline ends. CDR3 residues: CASSLWDRQETQYF. The DNA of the CDR3 is TGTGCCAGCAGTTTATGGGACAGACAAGAGACCCAGTACTTC.

A single count supports this clone. The J gene is TRBJ2-1, the V gene TRBV6-2 or TRBV6-3; D may be TRBD1 (6 bases). This CDR3 has 15 amino acids. V lost 6 bases, J lost 8 bases, and 20 bases lay in between. Germline CDR1 reads MNHEY; CDR2 reads SVGEGT. The CDR3: CASSPRGQVRDEQFF. The CDR3 DNA follows: TGTGCCAGCAGCCCCAGGGGACAAGTTCGCGATGAGCAGTTCTTC.

The V call is TRBV25-1, the J call TRBJ2-1; 10 bases fit TRBD2. CDR1 and CDR2 (germline): MGHDK, SYGVNS. The CDR3 has 17 residues. The ends lost 5 bases at V and 2 bases at J; junction bases unmatched: 9. The CDR3 loop is CASSKGVTSGTYNEQFF. The CDR3 DNA reads TGTGCCAGCAGTAAAGGGGTTACTAGCGGGACCTACAATGAGCAGTTCTTC.